One sample yielded the 17 T cell receptor beta chains listed below, sequenced in a study of blood T cell repertoires in COVID-19. Using immunoSEQ multiplex PCR, the repertoire was profiled, and TCRdb retains in-frame clones only, with some absent. The sample consists of 120,000 or so clones, 85% of them appearing once. What was sequenced was peripheral blood. The receptors shown here come from an elderly woman with acute or convalescent COVID-19.

V and J are TRBV6-1 and TRBJ2-7; D is unresolved. V lost 2 bases and J 5 bases, leaving 7 bases between the germline ends. In germline, CDR1 is MNHNS, CDR2 SASEGT. The CDR3 is 12 residues long. The CDR3 sequence is CASSEYSDEQYF. The CDR3 nucleotides are TGTGCCAGCAGTGAATATTCGGACGAGCAGTACTTC.

The rearrangement joins TRBV3-1 (or the pseudogene TRBV3-2) to TRBJ1-1; D perhaps matches TRBD1 (6 bases). The CDR3 totals 14 residues. In germline, CDR1 is LGHDT, CDR2 YNNKEL (reference sequence). Trimming removed 3 bases at V and 1 base at J, with 9 bases between. The CDR3 loop is CASSQLQGNTEAFF. For the CDR3, the DNA is TGTGCCAGCAGCCAGTTACAGGGGAACACTGAAGCTTTCTTT.

The chain links TRBV5-1 to TRBJ1-4; 7 bases are a match to TRBD1. V trimming: 4 bases; J trimming: 5 bases; junction bases outside the gene matches: 17. The CDR3 has 18 residues. The germline V gene encodes CDR1 SGHRS and CDR2 YFSETQ. The CDR3, as DNA: TGCGCCAGCAGCCTCGGACAGGTCCCCCTCGGGAGAAATGAAAAACTGTTTTTT. The encoded protein is CASSLGQVPLGRNEKLFF.

The rearrangement links TRBV27 to TRBJ1-1; tentative D call: TRBD1 (5 bases). The V gene lost 5 bases and the J gene lost 1 base, with 11 bases spanning the gap. Germline assignment: CDR1 MNHEY and CDR2 SMNVEV (reference sequence). The CDR3 is 14 residues long. This CDR3 reads CASSAGRRNTEAFF. Here the CDR3 DNA reads TGTGCCAGCAGTGCGGGACGGCGGAACACTGAAGCTTTCTTT.

The chain combines TRBV19 with TRBJ2-5; D might be TRBD2 (7 bases). V shed 3 bases and J shed 2 bases, with 10 bases lying between them. Germline values: CDR1 LNHDA, CDR2 SQIVND (reference sequence). The CDR3 totals 14 residues. CDR3 sequence reads: CASSMGGLQETQYF. The CDR3 DNA sequence: TGTGCCAGTAGTATGGGGGGGCTTCAAGAGACCCAGTACTTC.

This rearrangement joins TRBV15 to TRBJ1-1, with 9 bases aligning to TRBD1. With V trimmed by 3 bases and J by 13 bases, 12 bases remained unmatched. The CDR3 extends over 14 amino acids. Looked up from germline, CDR1 is LNHNV and CDR2 is YYDKDF (reference sequence). CDR3 sequence reads: CATSREQGALFGFF. The CDR3 DNA sequence: TGTGCCACCAGCAGGGAACAGGGGGCGCTTTTTGGTTTCTTT.

J is TRBJ1-5 and V is TRBV28; 7 bases fit TRBD1. CDR3 length equals 14 residues. Germline CDR1 is MDHEN and CDR2 is SYDVKM. The V and J ends lost 10 bases and 5 bases, in that order; junction bases with no gene match: 11. The DNA of the CDR3 is TGTGCCACCACTCCCAGGGGGGAGGATCAGCCCCAGCATTTT. The encoded protein is CATTPRGEDQPQHF.

The chain joins TRBV28 to TRBJ1-5; TRBD1 aligns across 9 bases. V shed 4 bases and J 5 bases; nucleotides not matched to a gene: 6. Germline V lookup: CDR1 MDHEN, CDR2 SYDVKM. The CDR3 contains 15 residues. The CDR3, as DNA: TGTGCCAGCAGTTCTTCCGGGACAGGGCATCAGCCCCAGCATTTT. It specifies CASSSSGTGHQPQHF.

This clone was recorded only once. J is TRBJ1-6 and V is TRBV5-4, with D possibly TRBD1 on 5 matching bases. V shed 8 bases and J shed 4 bases, with 16 bases lying between them. CDR3 length equals 15 residues. Germline CDR1 reads SGHNT; CDR2 reads YYREEE (reference sequence). CDR3 loop: CASTSGGDYNSPLHF. Here the CDR3 DNA reads TGTGCCAGTACCTCGGGGGGAGATTATAATTCACCCCTCCACTTT.

V and J are TRBV5-1 and TRBJ1-1, with 8 nucleotides matching TRBD1. Germline V gene lookup returns CDR1 SGHRS and CDR2 YFSETQ. The CDR3 consists of 16 residues. The V and J ends lost 4 bases and 1 base, in that order; junction bases with no gene match: 9. The CDR3, as DNA: TGCGCCAGCAGCCCGGGTCCAGGGGGCTCGAACACTGAAGCTTTCTTT. Translating it yields CASSPGPGGSNTEAFF.

CDR3 sequence (DNA): TGTGCCAGCAGACAGGGGACAGGTGAGCAGTTCTTC. Amino acids: CASRQGTGEQFF. The chain carries TRBV6-6 and TRBJ2-1, with 8 bases that match TRBD1. Germline CDR1 MNHNY, CDR2 SVGAGI (reference sequence). There are 12 residues in the CDR3. V shed 6 bases, J shed 9 bases, and the junction held 4 bases outside the gene matches.

The rearrangement uses TRBV7-9 and TRBJ1-2; 8 bases are shared with TRBD1. Trimming removed 2 bases from V and 5 bases from J; junction bases left unmatched: 13. Germline V gene sequence: CDR1 SEHNR, CDR2 FQNEAQ (reference sequence). The CDR3 is made up of 17 amino acids. The CDR3 here is CASSLKSRTGYGYGYTF. DNA of the CDR3: TGTGCCAGCAGCTTAAAGTCGAGGACAGGGTATGGGTATGGCTACACCTTC.

The chain is built from TRBV7-2 and TRBJ1-1; maybe TRBD1 (5 bases). V lost 4 bases, J lost 5 bases, and 14 bases lay in between. Germline V gene data show CDR1 as SGHTA and CDR2 as FQGNSA. The CDR3 consists of 14 residues. For the CDR3, the DNA is TGTGCCAGCAGCTGGGTAACCCGGGGGACTGAAGCTTTCTTT. It encodes CASSWVTRGTEAFF.

The chain joins TRBV19 to TRBJ2-7; D perhaps matches TRBD2 (6 bases). The V end was cut by 6 bases, the J end by 2 bases, with 17 bases between. Germline CDR1 LNHDA, CDR2 SQIVND (reference sequence). CDR3 size: 15 residues. Here the CDR3 DNA reads TGTGCCAGTAGCACCTACCGGGGGACTCCCTACGAGCAGTACTTC. It encodes CASSTYRGTPYEQYF.

The chain is built from TRBV5-8 and TRBJ1-1, with a weak D call TRBD1 (6 bases). This CDR3 has 13 residues. Trimming cost V 9 bases and J 2 bases, with 14 bases left between them. Germline loops: CDR1 SGHTS, CDR2 YDEGEE. The CDR3 protein is CATATQGNTEAFF. The CDR3 nucleotides are TGTGCCACTGCGACACAGGGTAACACTGAAGCTTTCTTT.

The rearrangement joins TRBV5-1 to TRBJ1-4, with D perhaps matching TRBD1 (6 bases). The CDR3 is 15 residues long. Germline V gene sequence: CDR1 SGHRS, CDR2 YFSETQ. Between the trimmed V and J ends, which lost 3 bases and 7 bases, there was a span of 16 bases. DNA of the CDR3: TGCGCCAGCAGCTCCGGGACACCCGGGACTGAAAAACTGTTTTTT. It yields the protein CASSSGTPGTEKLFF. The full variable domain, with the rest looked up from reference TRBV5-1 and TRBJ1-4, is KAGVTQTPRYLIKTRGQQVTLSCSPISGHRSVSWYQQTPGQGLQFLFEYFSETQRNKGNFPGRFSGRQFSNSRSEMNVSTLELGDSALYLCASSSGTPGTEKLFFGSGTQLSVL.

The chain uses TRBV15 and TRBJ2-7, with TRBD2 matching over 7 bases. CDR3 length: 14 residues. The trim removed 4 bases at V and 5 bases at J, leaving 8 bases unmatched. Germline V gives CDR1 LNHNV, CDR2 YYDKDF (reference sequence). CDR3: CATSKGREVNEQYV. As DNA, the CDR3 is TGTGCCACCAGCAAGGGGAGGGAGGTGAACGAGCAGTACGTC.